One and the same sample provided the 8 T cell receptor beta chains below, sequenced in a study of blood T cell repertoires in COVID-19 (dated by TCRdb to about 2020). The library came from the immunoSEQ multiplex PCR assay. TCRdb holds this immuneACCESS table with in-frame rearrangements only. Some clones are missing; in checked studies, unresolved V genes explain under half, and the rest has no known cause. The sample data list about 240,000 clones, and roughly 76% of these were observed just once. Roughly 7.4% of the sample is taken by the ten largest. Sequenced sample: peripheral blood. The source of these receptors is an elderly woman with COVID-19, enrolled during active disease.

The chain is built from TRBV27 and TRBJ1-6; weak D call: TRBD1 (6 bases). CDR3 length: 15 residues. CDR1 is MNHEY and CDR2 is SMNVEV in the germline V gene (reference sequence). V gave up 7 bases and J gave up 4 bases, with 14 bases separating them. The CDR3 sequence: CASKQGADYNSPLHF. In nucleotides, the CDR3 is TGTGCCAGCAAACAGGGCGCTGATTATAATTCACCCCTCCACTTT.

The rearrangement uses TRBV6-4 and TRBJ1-1; maybe TRBD1 (6 bases). The CDR3 has 13 residues. The V gene lost 3 bases and the J gene lost 1 base, with 6 bases spanning the gap. Germline assignment: CDR1 MRHNA and CDR2 SNTAGT. Here the CDR3 reads CASSEGQNTEAFF. CDR3 coding DNA: TGTGCCAGCAGTGAGGGACAGAACACTGAAGCTTTCTTT.

The chain uses TRBV6-4 and TRBJ2-1, with 10 bases aligning to TRBD1. Germline-derived CDR1 and CDR2 are MRHNA and SNTAGT. Trimming cost V 3 bases and J 7 bases; bases outside gene matches: 6. This CDR3 is built from 15 residues. CDR3 region: CASSEGQGTVNEQFF. DNA of the CDR3: TGTGCCAGCAGTGAGGGACAGGGGACTGTTAATGAGCAGTTCTTC.

The J gene is TRBJ2-2, the V gene TRBV6-2 or TRBV6-3, with a tentative D call TRBD2 (5 bases). The CDR3 consists of 16 residues. Germline V CDR1 and CDR2: MNHEY, SVGEGT. V gave up 4 bases and J gave up 4 bases, with 16 bases separating them. The chain's CDR3 is CASSFLVSEGTGELFF. CDR3 coding DNA: TGTGCCAGCAGTTTCCTTGTCTCAGAGGGCACCGGGGAGCTGTTTTTT.

In its sample, this clone was seen once. V is TRBV19 and J is TRBJ2-7; weak D call: TRBD1 (6 bases). Germline assignment: CDR1 LNHDA and CDR2 SQIVND (reference sequence). V was cut by 3 bases and J by 5 bases, with 23 bases left in between. The CDR3 extends over 17 amino acids. The CDR3 loop reads CASSITTGTRRGNEQYF. As DNA, the CDR3 is TGTGCCAGTAGTATTACAACCGGGACAAGGAGAGGAAACGAGCAGTACTTC.

The genes are TRBV7-3 and TRBJ1-1; perhaps TRBD1 as D (5 bases). V was clipped by 0 bases and J by 4 bases, with 9 bases between them. The CDR3 spans 14 residues. Germline V gene data show CDR1 as SGHTA and CDR2 as FQGTGA. The CDR3 nucleotides read TGTGCCAGCAGCTTAACCCGGGGGAGCACTGAAGCTTTCTTT. Its protein product is CASSLTRGSTEAFF.

The gene calls are TRBV6-5 and TRBJ2-7, with 11 bases identical to TRBD2. V lost 8 bases and J lost 3; bases outside the gene matches: 9. The germline gives CDR1 MNHEY, CDR2 SVGAGI. CDR3 size: 15 residues. CDR3 residues: CASCPLAGGNYEQYF. As DNA, the CDR3 is TGTGCCAGCTGTCCTCTAGCGGGAGGCAACTACGAGCAGTACTTC.

Only one count was recorded for this clone. V gene TRBV6-6 combines with J gene TRBJ1-1; D is possibly TRBD1 (5 bases). Germline V gene data show CDR1 as MNHNY and CDR2 as SVGAGI (reference sequence). The CDR3 totals 16 residues. The ends were cut back, 2 bases at V and 3 bases at J, with 16 bases in the middle. CDR3 sequence (DNA): TGTGCCAGCAGTTACGGACCGGGTGGGGCCGACACTGAAGCTTTCTTT. Amino acids: CASSYGPGGADTEAFF.